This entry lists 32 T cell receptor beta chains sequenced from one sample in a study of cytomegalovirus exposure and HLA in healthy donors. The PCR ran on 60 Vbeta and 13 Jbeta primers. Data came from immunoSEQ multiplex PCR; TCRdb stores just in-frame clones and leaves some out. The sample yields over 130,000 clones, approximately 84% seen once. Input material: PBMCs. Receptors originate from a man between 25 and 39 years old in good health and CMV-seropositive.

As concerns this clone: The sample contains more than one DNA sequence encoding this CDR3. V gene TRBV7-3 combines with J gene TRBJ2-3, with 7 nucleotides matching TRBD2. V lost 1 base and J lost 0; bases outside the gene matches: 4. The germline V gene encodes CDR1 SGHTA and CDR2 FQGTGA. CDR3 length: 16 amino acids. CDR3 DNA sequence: TGTGCCAGCAGCTTAATAGCGGGTGAAAGCACAGATACGCAGTATTTT. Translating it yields CASSLIAGESTDTQYF.

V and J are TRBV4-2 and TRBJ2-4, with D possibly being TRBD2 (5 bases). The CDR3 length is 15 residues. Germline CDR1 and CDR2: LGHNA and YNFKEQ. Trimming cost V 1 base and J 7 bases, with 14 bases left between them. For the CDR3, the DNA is TGTGCCAGCAGCCAAGTCGGAGTGGGAGTGAACATTCAGTACTTC. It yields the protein CASSQVGVGVNIQYF.

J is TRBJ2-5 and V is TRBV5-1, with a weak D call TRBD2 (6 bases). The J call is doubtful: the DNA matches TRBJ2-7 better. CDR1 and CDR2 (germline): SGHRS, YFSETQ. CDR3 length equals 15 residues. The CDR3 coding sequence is TGCGCCAGCAGCCCCCCAAGCGGGTCCTCCTACGAGCAGTACTTC. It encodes CASSPPSGSSYEQYF.

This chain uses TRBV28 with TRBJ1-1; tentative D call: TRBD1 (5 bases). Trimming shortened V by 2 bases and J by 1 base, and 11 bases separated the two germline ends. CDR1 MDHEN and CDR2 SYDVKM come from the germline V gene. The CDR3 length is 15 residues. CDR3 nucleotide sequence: TGTGCCAGCAGTTTACCAGGGTTAGGGAACACTGAAGCTTTCTTT. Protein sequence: CASSLPGLGNTEAFF.

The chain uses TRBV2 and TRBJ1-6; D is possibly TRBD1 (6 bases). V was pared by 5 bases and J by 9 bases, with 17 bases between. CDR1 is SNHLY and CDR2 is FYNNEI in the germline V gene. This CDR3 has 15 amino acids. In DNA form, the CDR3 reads TGTGCCAGCAGTACGTCAGGGGCCTACAGTTCACCCCTCCACTTT. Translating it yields CASSTSGAYSSPLHF.

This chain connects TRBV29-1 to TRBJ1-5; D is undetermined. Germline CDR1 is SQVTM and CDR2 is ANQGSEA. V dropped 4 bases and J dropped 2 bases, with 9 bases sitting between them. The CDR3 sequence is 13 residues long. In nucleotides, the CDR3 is TGCAGCGTTGGGGCAGTAGGCAATCAGCCCCAGCATTTT. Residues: CSVGAVGNQPQHF. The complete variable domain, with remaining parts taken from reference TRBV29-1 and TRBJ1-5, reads SAVISQKPSRDICQRGTSLTIQCQVDSQVTMMFWYRQQPGQSLTLIATANQGSEATYESGFVIDKFPISRPNLTFSTLTVSNMSPEDSSIYLCSVGAVGNQPQHFGDGTRLSIL.

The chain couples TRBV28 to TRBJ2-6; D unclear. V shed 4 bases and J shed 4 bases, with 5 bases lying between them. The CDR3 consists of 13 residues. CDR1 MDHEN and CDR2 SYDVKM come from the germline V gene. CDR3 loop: CASSSQGANVLTF. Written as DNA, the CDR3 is TGTGCCAGCAGTTCGCAGGGGGCCAACGTCCTGACTTTC.

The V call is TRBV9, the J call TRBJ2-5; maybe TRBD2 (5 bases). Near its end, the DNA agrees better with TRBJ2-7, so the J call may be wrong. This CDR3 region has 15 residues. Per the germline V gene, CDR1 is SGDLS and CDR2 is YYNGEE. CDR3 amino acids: CASSVEASGSYEQYF. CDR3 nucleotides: TGTGCCAGCAGCGTAGAGGCCAGCGGTTCCTACGAGCAGTACTTC.

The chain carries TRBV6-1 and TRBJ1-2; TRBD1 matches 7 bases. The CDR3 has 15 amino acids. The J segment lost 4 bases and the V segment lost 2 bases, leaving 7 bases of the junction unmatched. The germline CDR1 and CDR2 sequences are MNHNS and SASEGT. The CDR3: CASSESGGEPYGYTF. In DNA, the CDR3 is TGTGCCAGCAGTGAATCAGGGGGAGAACCCTATGGCTACACCTTC.

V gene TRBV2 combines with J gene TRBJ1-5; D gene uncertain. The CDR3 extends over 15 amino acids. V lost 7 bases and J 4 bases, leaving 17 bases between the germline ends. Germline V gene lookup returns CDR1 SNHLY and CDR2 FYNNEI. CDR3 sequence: CASKGVRDRNQPQHF. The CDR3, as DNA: TGTGCCAGCAAGGGAGTGAGGGATCGAAATCAGCCCCAGCATTTT.

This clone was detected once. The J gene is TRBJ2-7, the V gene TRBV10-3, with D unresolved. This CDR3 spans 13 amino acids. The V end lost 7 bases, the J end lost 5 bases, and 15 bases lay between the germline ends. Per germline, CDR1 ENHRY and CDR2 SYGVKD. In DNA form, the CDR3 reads TGTGCCATCAAAGCTCCCCCAGGCGACGAGCAGTACTTC. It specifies CAIKAPPGDEQYF.

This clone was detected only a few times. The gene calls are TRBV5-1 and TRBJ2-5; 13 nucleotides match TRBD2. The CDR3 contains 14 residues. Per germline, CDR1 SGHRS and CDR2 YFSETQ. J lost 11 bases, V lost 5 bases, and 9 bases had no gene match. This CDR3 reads CASSSGTSGAEQYF. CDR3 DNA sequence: TGCGCCAGCAGTTCCGGGACTAGCGGGGCAGAGCAGTACTTC.

The CDR3 DNA reads as TGCGCCAGCAGCTTCACTAGCGGGGTCGCCAATGAGCAGTTCTTC. Protein product: CASSFTSGVANEQFF. The rearrangement joins TRBV5-1 to TRBJ2-1; TRBD2 matches at 10 bases. The V segment lost 2 bases and the J segment 6 bases; nucleotides outside the gene matches: 5. Germline CDR1 is SGHRS and CDR2 is YFSETQ. This CDR3 spans 15 amino acids. The full variable domain, rest sourced from reference TRBV5-1 and TRBJ2-1, is KAGVTQTPRYLIKTRGQQVTLSCSPISGHRSVSWYQQTPGQGLQFLFEYFSETQRNKGNFPGRFSGRQFSNSRSEMNVSTLELGDSALYLCASSFTSGVANEQFFGPGTRLTVL.

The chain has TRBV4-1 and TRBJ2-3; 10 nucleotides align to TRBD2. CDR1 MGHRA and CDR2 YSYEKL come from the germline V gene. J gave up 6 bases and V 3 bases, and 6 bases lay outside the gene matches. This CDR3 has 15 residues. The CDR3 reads CASSQGLAYGDTQYF. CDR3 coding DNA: TGCGCCAGCAGCCAGGGACTAGCGTACGGTGATACGCAGTATTTT.

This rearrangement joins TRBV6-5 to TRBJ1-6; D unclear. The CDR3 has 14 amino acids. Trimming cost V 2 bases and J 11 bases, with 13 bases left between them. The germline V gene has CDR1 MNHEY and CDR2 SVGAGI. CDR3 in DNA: TGTGCCAGCAGTTACGGACTTAAGTGGGCACCCCTCCACTTT. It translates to CASSYGLKWAPLHF.

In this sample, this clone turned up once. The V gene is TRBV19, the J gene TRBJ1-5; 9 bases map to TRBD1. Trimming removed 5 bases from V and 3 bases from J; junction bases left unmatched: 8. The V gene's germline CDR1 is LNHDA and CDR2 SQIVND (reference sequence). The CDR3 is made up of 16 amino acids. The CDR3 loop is CASSRGDRVPNQPQHF. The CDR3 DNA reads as TGTGCCAGTAGTCGGGGGGACAGGGTCCCCAATCAGCCCCAGCATTTT. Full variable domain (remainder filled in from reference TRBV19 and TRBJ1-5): DGGITQSPKYLFRKEGQNVTLSCEQNLNHDAMYWYRQDPGQGLRLIYYSQIVNDFQKGDIAEGYSVSREKKESFPLTVTSAQKNPTAFYLCASSRGDRVPNQPQHFGDGTRLSIL.

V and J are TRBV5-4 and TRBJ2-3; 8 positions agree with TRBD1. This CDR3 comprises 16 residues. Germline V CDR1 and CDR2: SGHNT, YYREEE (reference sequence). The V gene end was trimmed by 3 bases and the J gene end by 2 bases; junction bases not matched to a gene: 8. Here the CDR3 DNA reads TGTGCCAGCAGCTCCCGGACAGGGTCGATCACAGATACGCAGTATTTT. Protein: CASSSRTGSITDTQYF.

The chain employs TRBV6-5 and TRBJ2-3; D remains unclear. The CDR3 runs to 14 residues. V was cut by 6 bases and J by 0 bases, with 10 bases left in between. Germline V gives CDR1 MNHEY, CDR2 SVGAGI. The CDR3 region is CASSPGLSTDTQYF. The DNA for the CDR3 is TGTGCCAGCAGCCCGGGTCTCAGCACAGATACGCAGTATTTT.

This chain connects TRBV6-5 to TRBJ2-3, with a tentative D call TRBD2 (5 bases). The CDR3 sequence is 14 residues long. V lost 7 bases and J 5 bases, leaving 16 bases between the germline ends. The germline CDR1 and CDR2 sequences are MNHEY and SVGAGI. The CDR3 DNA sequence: TGTGCCAGCAAAGAGGGCGCGGTGGTAGATACGCAGTATTTT. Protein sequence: CASKEGAVVDTQYF.

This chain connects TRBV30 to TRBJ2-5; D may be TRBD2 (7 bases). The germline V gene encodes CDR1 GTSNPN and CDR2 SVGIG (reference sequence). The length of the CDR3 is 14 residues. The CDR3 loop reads CALRRGRFQETQYF. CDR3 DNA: TGTGCTCTCCGGCGGGGGCGATTCCAAGAGACCCAGTACTTC.

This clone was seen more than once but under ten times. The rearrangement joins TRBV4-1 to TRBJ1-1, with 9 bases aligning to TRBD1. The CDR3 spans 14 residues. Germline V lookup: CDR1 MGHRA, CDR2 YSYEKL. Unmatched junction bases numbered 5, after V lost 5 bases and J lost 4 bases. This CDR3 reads CASSSTTGGTEAFF. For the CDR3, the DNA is TGCGCCAGCAGCTCGACGACAGGGGGCACTGAAGCTTTCTTT.

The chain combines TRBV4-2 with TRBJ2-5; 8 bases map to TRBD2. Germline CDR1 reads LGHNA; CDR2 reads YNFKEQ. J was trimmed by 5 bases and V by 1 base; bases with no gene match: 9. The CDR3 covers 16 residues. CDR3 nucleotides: TGTGCCAGCAGCCAAGGGGCCTCCTCTAGCGGGGAGACCCAGTACTTC. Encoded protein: CASSQGASSSGETQYF.

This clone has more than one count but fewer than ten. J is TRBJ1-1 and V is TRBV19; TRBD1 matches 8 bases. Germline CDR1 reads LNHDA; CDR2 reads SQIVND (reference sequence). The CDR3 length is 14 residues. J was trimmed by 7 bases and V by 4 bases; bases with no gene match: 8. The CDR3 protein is CASSTFSDRVEAFF. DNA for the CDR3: TGTGCCAGTAGTACTTTTTCGGACAGGGTTGAAGCTTTCTTT.

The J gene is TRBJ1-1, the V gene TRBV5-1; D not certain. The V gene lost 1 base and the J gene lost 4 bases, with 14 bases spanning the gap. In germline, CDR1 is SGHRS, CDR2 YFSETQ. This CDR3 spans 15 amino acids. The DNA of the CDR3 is TGCGCCAGCAGCTTGATCGGGTTGGGGAGCACTGAAGCTTTCTTT. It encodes CASSLIGLGSTEAFF.

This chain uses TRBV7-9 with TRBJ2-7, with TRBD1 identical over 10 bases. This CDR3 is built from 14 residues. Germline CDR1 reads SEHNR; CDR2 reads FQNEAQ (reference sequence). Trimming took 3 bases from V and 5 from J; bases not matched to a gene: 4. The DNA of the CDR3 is TGTGCCAGCAGCTTGACAGGGGGCCTGGACGAGCAGTACTTC. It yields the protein CASSLTGGLDEQYF.

The DNA of the CDR3 is TGTGCCAGCAGCTTAGCGGGGGGACCAGATACGCAGTATTTT. Its protein product is CASSLAGGPDTQYF. This chain links TRBV11-2 with TRBJ2-3; 7 bases fit TRBD2. In germline, CDR1 is SGHAT, CDR2 FQNNGV. The J segment lost 4 bases and the V segment lost 1 base, leaving 2 bases of the junction unmatched. The CDR3 is 14 amino acids.

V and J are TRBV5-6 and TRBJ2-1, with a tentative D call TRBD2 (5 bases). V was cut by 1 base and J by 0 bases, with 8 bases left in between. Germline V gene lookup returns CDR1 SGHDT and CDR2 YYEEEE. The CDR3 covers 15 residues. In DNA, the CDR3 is TGTGCCAGCAGCTTGCCGGGGAGCTCCTACAATGAGCAGTTCTTC. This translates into CASSLPGSSYNEQFF. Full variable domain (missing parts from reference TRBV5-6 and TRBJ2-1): DAGVTQSPTHLIKTRGQQVTLRCSPKSGHDTVSWYQQALGQGPQFIFQYYEEEERQRGNFPDRFSGHQFPNYSSELNVNALLLGDSALYLCASSLPGSSYNEQFFGPGTRLTVL.

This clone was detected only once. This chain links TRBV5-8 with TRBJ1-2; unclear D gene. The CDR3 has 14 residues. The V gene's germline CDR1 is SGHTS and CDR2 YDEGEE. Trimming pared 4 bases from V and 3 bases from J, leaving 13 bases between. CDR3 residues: CASSPAGRDYGYTF. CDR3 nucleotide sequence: TGTGCCAGCAGCCCCGCGGGAAGGGACTATGGCTACACCTTC. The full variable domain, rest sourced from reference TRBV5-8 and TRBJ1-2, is EAGVTQSPTHLIKTRGQQATLRCSPISGHTSVYWYQQALGLGLQFLLWYDEGEERNRGNFPPRFSGRQFPNYSSELNVNALELEDSALYLCASSPAGRDYGYTFGSGTRLTVV.

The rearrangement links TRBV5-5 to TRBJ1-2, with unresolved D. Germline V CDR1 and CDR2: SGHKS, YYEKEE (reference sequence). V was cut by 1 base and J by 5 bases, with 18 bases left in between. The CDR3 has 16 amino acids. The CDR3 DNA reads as TGTGCCAGCAGCTTGCAAACCAGAGGAGTTGAGTATGGCTACACCTTC. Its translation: CASSLQTRGVEYGYTF.

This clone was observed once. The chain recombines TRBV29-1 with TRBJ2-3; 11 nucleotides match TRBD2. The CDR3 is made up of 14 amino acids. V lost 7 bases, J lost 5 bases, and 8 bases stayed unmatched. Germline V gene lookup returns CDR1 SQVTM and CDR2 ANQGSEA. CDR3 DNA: TGCAGCGCTATAGCGGGAGGGCCTGGAGATACGCAGTATTTT. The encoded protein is CSAIAGGPGDTQYF.

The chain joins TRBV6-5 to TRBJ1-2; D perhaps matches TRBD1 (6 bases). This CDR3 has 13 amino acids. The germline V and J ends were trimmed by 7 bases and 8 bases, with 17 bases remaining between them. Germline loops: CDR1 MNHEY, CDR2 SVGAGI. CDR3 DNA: TGTGCCAGCATACCCGGGGGGGGCAAGGGCTACACCTTC. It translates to CASIPGGGKGYTF.

DNA for the CDR3: TGTGCCAGCAGCTTGGGTAGGGGGCGCGTAGGGGAGACCCAGTACTTC. Its translation is CASSLGRGRVGETQYF. The chain employs TRBV5-6 and TRBJ2-5; 7 bases align to TRBD1. Germline-derived CDR1 and CDR2 are SGHDT and YYEEEE. J was trimmed by 5 bases and V by 0 bases; bases with no gene match: 10. CDR3 length equals 16 residues.